The rows below give T cell receptor beta chains drawn from one sample of a study of blood T cells in healthy people across ages. A single record per CDR3 protein comes from TCRdb applying MiXCR to the 5' RACE reads. The sample holds roughly 1,500,000 distinct CDR3 sequences, roughly 40% seen once. The sample comprised blood. The origin of the receptors is a woman between 18 and 29 years old in good health. Both conserved end residues are part of each CDR3.

J gene,V gene,CDR3 protein
TRBJ2-1,TRBV27,CAIGQASGEGEQFF
TRBJ1-2,TRBV18,CASSPMDGGYTF
TRBJ2-5,TRBV3-1,CASSQGLEQYF
TRBJ2-7,TRBV6-6,CASSYLQAYEQYF
TRBJ2-3,TRBV14,CASSQYIGQGTDTQYF
TRBJ2-1,TRBV6-1,CATLWAVNEQFF
TRBJ2-3,TRBV7-2,CASSLERVTQYF
TRBJ2-1,TRBV12-3/TRBV12-4,CASIIGLAGANEQFF
TRBJ1-5,TRBV12-3/TRBV12-4,CASSLRVDQPQHF
TRBJ2-3,TRBV6-5,CASSSGDDTQYF
TRBJ2-5,TRBV10-3,CAISESRVEETQYF
TRBJ2-1,TRBV5-6,CASSRTSSNEQFF
TRBJ1-5,TRBV6-2/TRBV6-3,CASRPGTGQEYNQPQHF
TRBJ2-7,TRBV5-1,CASSLNRDRTYEQYF
TRBJ2-5,TRBV9,CASSSTKETQYF
TRBJ2-3,TRBV7-9,CASSPGREANTDTQYF
TRBJ2-2,TRBV6-6,CASRLTVAGGELFF
TRBJ2-3,TRBV3-1,CATPGSGSESTDTQYF
TRBJ2-7,TRBV9,CASSVGEGILYEQYF
TRBJ2-3,TRBV28,CASHTRADTQYF
TRBJ2-3,TRBV11-2,CAGSLDREDTQYF
TRBJ1-1,TRBV14,CASSHQIEAFF
TRBJ1-1,TRBV5-1,CASRPGQGLDTEAFF
.,TRBV5-1,CASSLGSLWLAGNDEQYF
TRBJ1-2,TRBV20-1,CSADYGYTF
TRBJ2-5,TRBV7-2,CASSLAWGTGAETQYF
TRBJ2-3,TRBV27,CATTWEFSSTDTQYF
.,TRBV12-5,CASGLVLGLAGDEQYF
TRBJ1-2,TRBV12-3/TRBV12-4,CASSVDTGYGYTF
TRBJ2-7,TRBV2,CASTGKSRDEQYF
TRBJ2-7,TRBV21-1,CASARRIIYEQYF
TRBJ2-3,TRBV20-1,CSARDPGTGSGYF
TRBJ2-1,TRBV9,CASSVRPTLAPSSYNEQFF
TRBJ2-7,TRBV6-1,CASSDRTPSYEQYF
TRBJ2-3,TRBV6-2/TRBV6-3,CASSYSSAGGRTDTQYF
TRBJ2-5,TRBV27,CASSPGTSGIPTQETQYF
TRBJ2-3,TRBV20-1,CSAQDRGYTDTQYF
TRBJ2-6,TRBV6-5,CASSRQGTPGANVLTF
TRBJ1-1,TRBV27,CASRKGPNTEAFF
TRBJ2-7,TRBV28,CASNGQALAEQYF
TRBJ1-2,TRBV12-3/TRBV12-4,CASNPQGPYGHTF
TRBJ1-6,TRBV4-1,CATRSSDVDNSPLHF
TRBJ2-3,TRBV20-1,CSARGISGGTDTQYF
TRBJ2-4,TRBV9,CASSVEGGTAKNIQYF
TRBJ2-3,TRBV21-1,CASSNEERGRTDTQYF
TRBJ1-2,TRBV7-2,CASSLAAGYYGYTF
TRBJ2-5,TRBV7-9,CASSFPREHRETQYF
TRBJ1-1,TRBV20-1,CSAHPRRGIQAEAFF
TRBJ2-7,TRBV10-2,CASSAGEQYF
TRBJ2-2,TRBV7-2,CASSFTTGNTGELFF
TRBJ2-7,TRBV10-3,CAISVNISYEQYF
TRBJ2-1,TRBV6-5,CASSYSIPRDRAYKEQFF
TRBJ2-7,TRBV18,CASSPNSKTPLSYEQYF
TRBJ2-3,TRBV20-1,CSAGLATDTQYF
TRBJ2-7,TRBV3-1,CASSHGGYEQYF